This TCR beta chain is from a study of control samples from healthy donors and cancer patients. Data came from immunoSEQ multiplex PCR; TCRdb stores just in-frame clones and leaves some out. The data contain roughly 160,000 clones, about 91% of them seen just once; the ten biggest clones take up around 5.1%. Germline CDR1 is SGHRS and CDR2 is YFSETQ. This CDR3 spans 19 amino acids. J was trimmed by 0 bases and V by 1 base; bases with no gene match: 13. This clonotype was obtained from a young woman in good health. The specimen was blood. This chain links TRBV5-1 with TRBJ1-3; 7 positions agree with TRBD1. CDR3 protein: CASSLSLTGATISGNTIYF. The DNA for the CDR3 is TGCGCCAGCAGCTTGAGTCTTACAGGGGCCACCATCTCTGGAAACACCATATATTTT. The full variable domain, rest sourced from reference TRBV5-1 and TRBJ1-3, is KAGVTQTPRYLIKTRGQQVTLSCSPISGHRSVSWYQQTPGQGLQFLFEYFSETQRNKGNFPGRFSGRQFSNSRSEMNVSTLELGDSALYLCASSLSLTGATISGNTIYFGEGSWLTVV.